The 25 T cell receptor beta chains presented below share a single source sample, sequenced in a study of T cell repertoires in cytomegalovirus infection (dated by TCRdb to between 2018 and 2021). Reading the label with the study, this specimen's treatment or condition is: in vitro stimulation with specific CMV peptide epitopes to enrich CMV-specific T cells. The antigens of these receptors remain unknown. For sequencing, an Illumina HiSeq 1500 was employed. TCRdb reanalyzed the raw reads on its own, using fastp at Q25 for trimming and MiXCR for clone calling, and kept in-frame beta chains. Every distinct CDR3 protein forms one entry, paired with its most common genes and DNA. The sample table contains 110,000 to 150,000 distinct CDR3 sequences; only one count was recorded for 32% of them. Of the sample, roughly 50% falls within the top ten clones. Here the sequenced sample was CD8+ T cells from cultured PBMCs, taken from culture after CMV antigen stimulation. Source of these receptors: a human donor in good health (CMV status not recorded). Some clones in this sample may be carry-over from other donors' samples.

The chain joins TRBV2 to TRBJ1-5; D is perhaps TRBD1 (6 bases). Germline V gene lookup returns CDR1 SNHLY and CDR2 FYNNEI. V lost 7 bases and J lost 7, with 20 bases in between. The CDR3 totals 15 residues. The DNA of the CDR3 is TGTGCCAGCAAACGAACCACCACAGGGATCCAGCCCCAGCATTTT. The encoded protein is CASKRTTTGIQPQHF.

This clonotype was found many times. J is TRBJ2-2 and V is TRBV7-2, with 13 nucleotides matching TRBD2. Trimming cost V 1 base and J 6 bases; bases outside gene matches: 5. The CDR3 loop spans 17 amino acids. CDR1 and CDR2 from the germline V gene are SGHTA and FQGNSA. The CDR3 spells CASSLGRTSGGSGELFF. For the CDR3, the DNA is TGTGCCAGCAGCTTAGGACGGACTAGCGGGGGCTCCGGGGAGCTGTTTTTT. Full variable domain (rest looked up from reference TRBV7-2 and TRBJ2-2): GAGVSQSPSNKVTEKGKDVELRCDPISGHTALYWYRQSLGQGLEFLIYFQGNSAPDKSGLPSDRFSAERTGGSVSTLTIQRTQQEDSAVYLCASSLGRTSGGSGELFFGEGSRLTVL.

This clonotype was picked up many times. The chain couples TRBV5-1 to TRBJ1-1; TRBD1 matches 10 bases. Unmatched junction bases numbered 10, after V lost 4 bases and J lost 7 bases. Germline CDR1 and CDR2: SGHRS and YFSETQ. This CDR3 region has 15 residues. The CDR3 spells CASSASGQGSVEAFF. CDR3 sequence (DNA): TGCGCCAGCAGCGCCTCGGGACAGGGGTCGGTTGAAGCTTTCTTT.

This sequence joins TRBV7-9 and TRBJ1-5, with TRBD1 matching over 12 bases. Germline CDR1 and CDR2: SEHNR and FQNEAQ (reference sequence). After removal of 5 bases from V and 1 base from J, the junction contained 6 bases not matched to a gene. The CDR3 spans 17 residues. The CDR3 bases are TGTGCCAGCAGCCCGGGACAGGGGGCTGAAAGCAATCAGCCCCAGCATTTT. Encoded protein: CASSPGQGAESNQPQHF. The full variable domain, with the rest looked up from reference TRBV7-9 and TRBJ1-5, is DTGVSQNPRHKITKRGQNVTFRCDPISEHNRLYWYRQTLGQGPEFLTYFQNEAQLEKSRLLSDRFSAERPKGSFSTLEIQRTEQGDSAMYLCASSPGQGAESNQPQHFGDGTRLSIL.

In its sample, this clonotype was seen many times. This sequence joins TRBV6-6 and TRBJ2-7; TRBD1 matches at 7 bases. Germline V gene sequence: CDR1 MNHNY, CDR2 SVGAGI (reference sequence). V dropped 8 bases and J dropped 7; count of bases not matched to a gene: 20. The CDR3 has 16 amino acids. The CDR3 nucleotides are TGTGCCAGCTCTCCCGGCGAGACAGGGCTCGGGTTGGAGCAGTACTTC. Protein product: CASSPGETGLGLEQYF.

This clonotype was recorded many times. The rearrangement uses TRBV7-8 and TRBJ2-1; tentative D call: TRBD2 (6 bases). The CDR3 is 15 residues long. Germline V gene lookup returns CDR1 SGHVS and CDR2 FQNEAQ. V was shortened by 5 bases and J by 4 bases, with 15 bases between the two germline ends. In nucleotides, the CDR3 is TGTGCCAGCAGCCCTCTAGGAGGGTTATACAATGAGCAGTTCTTC. Its translation: CASSPLGGLYNEQFF.

The chain has TRBV27 and TRBJ1-5; 9 positions agree with TRBD1. V dropped 1 base and J dropped 9; count of bases not matched to a gene: 10. The CDR3 runs to 16 residues. Germline CDR1 is MNHEY and CDR2 is SMNVEV (reference sequence). In DNA, the CDR3 is TGTGCCAGCAGTTTATTGCCGGGACAGGGCCCAGGGCCCCAGCATTTT. It translates to CASSLLPGQGPGPQHF.

The sample holds many counts of this clonotype. The chain uses TRBV7-9 and TRBJ2-7; TRBD1 is a possible D gene (5 bases). The CDR3 has 13 residues. Germline CDR1 SEHNR, CDR2 FQNEAQ (reference sequence). The germline V and J ends were trimmed by 5 bases and 0 bases, with 8 bases remaining between them. CDR3 bases: TGTGCCAGCAGCCTAGACAGCTCCTACGAGCAGTACTTC. This translates into CASSLDSSYEQYF.

This chain uses TRBV7-6 with TRBJ2-7; TRBD1 aligns across 9 bases. The ends lost 5 bases at V and 3 bases at J; junction bases unmatched: 5. Germline CDR1 is SGHVS and CDR2 is FNYEAQ. The CDR3 length is 14 residues. CDR3 DNA sequence: TGTGCCAGCAGCGCGGGACAGGGCCTCTACGAGCAGTACTTC. Translating gives CASSAGQGLYEQYF.

This clonotype came up a few times. This chain uses TRBV7-6 with TRBJ2-1; D not resolved. This CDR3 region has 13 residues. Germline CDR1 reads SGHVS; CDR2 reads FNYEAQ. Trimming stripped 4 bases from V and 6 bases from J, with 10 bases between. The chain's CDR3 is CASSSEGRNEQFF. CDR3 in DNA: TGTGCCAGCAGCTCCGAAGGGCGCAATGAGCAGTTCTTC. The full variable domain, completed using reference TRBV7-6 and TRBJ2-1, is GAGVSQSPRYKVTKRGQDVALRCDPISGHVSLYWYRQALGQGPEFLTYFNYEAQQDKSGLPNDRFSAERPEGSISTLTIQRTEQRDSAMYRCASSSEGRNEQFFGPGTRLTVL.

This clonotype was counted only a few times. The rearrangement links TRBV5-1 to TRBJ1-6; no clear D gene. CDR3 length: 15 amino acids. Germline V gives CDR1 SGHRS, CDR2 YFSETQ. Trimming left V 2 bases short and J 10 bases short, with 16 bases between. The CDR3 loop reads CASSFDLRSDSPLHF. CDR3 nucleotide sequence: TGCGCCAGCAGCTTCGACCTTCGTTCCGACTCACCCCTCCACTTT.

The V and J genes are TRBV19 and TRBJ1-2; maybe TRBD1 (5 bases). The germline V and J ends were trimmed by 6 bases and 6 bases, with 20 bases remaining between them. Germline-derived CDR1 and CDR2 are LNHDA and SQIVND (reference sequence). The CDR3 is 15 residues long. The CDR3 DNA sequence: TGTGCCAGTAGCCCTGAGGGCAGGGCAGGAGATGGCTACACCTTC. This sequence encodes CASSPEGRAGDGYTF.

The J gene is TRBJ2-3, the V gene TRBV7-6; D tentatively reads TRBD1 or TRBD2 (5 bases each). Germline V gene data show CDR1 as SGHVS and CDR2 as FNYEAQ. The CDR3 spans 15 residues. The V and J ends lost 8 bases and 4 bases respectively, with 19 bases between them. CDR3 bases: TGTGCCAGCGGACAAGAGGGTTATTGGTCAGATACGCAGTATTTT. Translated: CASGQEGYWSDTQYF.

This clonotype was observed at least ten times. CDR3 region: CASSLGDILNNEQFF. The CDR3 DNA reads TGTGCCAGCAGCTTGGGGGATATCCTGAACAATGAGCAGTTCTTC. This sequence joins TRBV5-4 and TRBJ2-1; D is unresolved. The CDR3 sequence is 15 residues long. Trimming removed 0 bases at V and 5 bases at J, with 12 bases between. Germline V gene lookup returns CDR1 SGHNT and CDR2 YYREEE (reference sequence). Drawing the rest from reference TRBV5-4 and TRBJ2-1, the complete variable domain is ETGVTQSPTHLIKTRGQQVTLRCSSQSGHNTVSWYQQALGQGPQFIFQYYREEENGRGNFPPRFSGLQFPNYSSELNVNALELDDSALYLCASSLGDILNNEQFFGPGTRLTVL.

This clonotype has a single count. The chain links TRBV27 to TRBJ1-2; tentatively, D is TRBD1 (6 bases). Germline V gene sequence: CDR1 MNHEY, CDR2 SMNVEV (reference sequence). V was pared by 8 bases and J by 8 bases, with 18 bases between. This CDR3 has 13 amino acids. DNA for the CDR3: TGTGCCAGCGGCCACCAGGGGCAGGACGGCTACACCTTC. It translates to CASGHQGQDGYTF.

This clonotype showed up just a few times. The chain links TRBV12-3 or TRBV12-4 to TRBJ2-1; D possibly corresponds to TRBD2 (5 bases). CDR3 length equals 16 residues. Trimming removed 7 bases at V and 0 bases at J, with 16 bases between. The CDR3 DNA is TGTGCCAGCACCCCCCCCGGACTCCCCTCCTACAATGAGCAGTTCTTC. Its protein is CASTPPGLPSYNEQFF.

The chain uses TRBV7-2 and TRBJ1-4; D possibly corresponds to TRBD1 (5 bases). The CDR3 extends over 16 amino acids. The V gene's germline CDR1 is SGHTA and CDR2 FQGNSA. The germline V and J ends were trimmed by 5 bases and 7 bases, with 20 bases remaining between them. CDR3 coding DNA: TGTGCCAGCAGCCGTCAGCCGCGTGGGGGTCGTGAAAAACTGTTTTTT. Protein product: CASSRQPRGGREKLFF.

As to this clonotype: This likely comes from a read error, as the CDR3 has no conserved phenylalanine or tryptophan at its end. V and J are TRBV7-9 and TRBJ2-7; the D gene is possibly TRBD1 (6 bases). This CDR3 comprises 13 residues. In germline, CDR1 is SEHNR, CDR2 FQNEAQ (reference sequence). Trimming pared 1 base from V and 6 bases from J, leaving 10 bases between. CDR3 residues: CASSLGRGGEQYI. Written as DNA, the CDR3 is TGTGCCAGCAGCTTAGGCAGGGGTGGCGAGCAGTACATC.

This clonotype showed up just a few times. The chain links TRBV11-1 to TRBJ1-1; D uncertain. The ends were cut back, 1 base at V and 1 base at J, with 10 bases in the middle. The germline CDR1 and CDR2 sequences are SGHAT and FQDESV (reference sequence). This CDR3 is 15 amino acids long. CDR3 nucleotide sequence: TGTGCCAGCAGCTTAGGCGGGGTTTGGAACACTGAAGCTTTCTTT. Translated, it gives CASSLGGVWNTEAFF.

The chain links TRBV7-9 to TRBJ1-1, with no clear D. CDR1 and CDR2 (germline): SEHNR, FQNEAQ (reference sequence). V lost 5 bases to trimming and J lost 3 bases, with 16 bases between them. This CDR3 comprises 15 residues. The CDR3 DNA reads as TGTGCCAGCAGCCCCACGGTGACCCGGGACACTGAAGCTTTCTTT. This translates into CASSPTVTRDTEAFF.

This clonotype was recorded at least ten times. V usage is TRBV7-6 and J usage is TRBJ2-5; D is perhaps TRBD2 (7 bases). CDR1 SGHVS and CDR2 FNYEAQ come from the germline V gene. The CDR3 has 15 residues. Deletions cut 5 bases from V and 1 base from J, with 14 bases between. In DNA, the CDR3 is TGTGCCAGCAGCACCCCGGCGGGGGCCCAAGAGACCCAGTACTTC. It specifies CASSTPAGAQETQYF.

This rearrangement joins TRBV12-3 or TRBV12-4 to TRBJ1-1, with 10 bases lining up with TRBD1. This CDR3 has 13 residues. The V segment lost 4 bases and the J segment 7 bases; nucleotides outside the gene matches: 3. This CDR3 reads CASSSGQGIEAFF. CDR3 in DNA: TGTGCCAGCAGTTCGGGACAGGGGATTGAAGCTTTCTTT.

This clonotype has more than one count but fewer than ten. This sequence joins TRBV6-1 and TRBJ2-1, with 10 nucleotides matching TRBD2. Germline V gives CDR1 MNHNS, CDR2 SASEGT. Unmatched junction bases numbered 11, after V lost 2 bases and J lost 10 bases. The CDR3 has 16 amino acids. The CDR3 DNA sequence: TGTGCCAGCAGTGAATTGTGGCTAGCGGGGGATCACGAGCAGTTCTTC. Its protein product is CASSELWLAGDHEQFF.

The rearrangement joins TRBV2 to TRBJ2-7, with 7 bases aligning to TRBD2. J gave up 2 bases and V 3 bases, and 4 bases lay outside the gene matches. The germline V gene encodes CDR1 SNHLY and CDR2 FYNNEI. This CDR3 has 14 residues. CDR3: CASSDKRGAYEQYF. The CDR3 DNA reads TGTGCCAGCAGTGATAAGCGGGGAGCCTACGAGCAGTACTTC. Combining the CDR3 with reference TRBV2 and TRBJ2-7 gives the whole variable domain EPEVTQTPSHQVTQMGQEVILRCVPISNHLYFYWYRQILGQKVEFLVSFYNNEISEKSEIFDDQFSVERPDGSNFTLKIRSTKLEDSAMYFCASSDKRGAYEQYFGPGTRLTVT.

V usage is TRBV9 and J usage is TRBJ2-6; D uncertain. CDR1 SGDLS and CDR2 YYNGEE come from the germline V gene. The CDR3 has 19 residues. Between the trimmed V and J ends, which lost 4 bases and 4 bases, there was a span of 24 bases. Here the CDR3 DNA reads TGTGCCAGCAGCCGTAGTGGAGTAGCACCTACCTCCGGGGCCAACGTCCTGACTTTC. Translating gives CASSRSGVAPTSGANVLTF.